This section outlines one TCR beta chain sequence together with its context. Its target is not known. Germline V gene sequence: CDR1 MNHEY, CDR2 SMNVEV (reference sequence). CDR3 size: 15 residues. The germline V and J ends were trimmed by 0 bases and 3 bases, with 8 bases remaining between them. The data were taken from a study of a mutant IDH1 vaccine in newly diagnosed glioma. As for the study in general: Patients previously underwent radiotherapy, temozolomide, or both, and most underwent both. Participants attended visit V12, the safety follow-up, at week 35, and then attended visit V13 at week 47. Findings of the study overall: Of all patients, nearly 95% showed vaccine-induced immune responses.

TCRdb's table, derived via immunoSEQ multiplex PCR, lists solely in-frame clones and lacks some. The sample includes tens of thousands of clones, roughly 68% seen only once; the top ten take 4.5% to 5%. Time point described: week 35, safety follow-up. Every vaccine dose comprised 300 ug of mutant IDH1 20-mer peptide plus topical imiquimod. The sequence derives from a man aged 50-60 years with glioma. The rearrangement uses TRBV27 and TRBJ2-2; D not certain. The material sequenced was PBMCs, taken from a glioma patient whose treatment included an IDH1 peptide vaccine. The CDR3 sequence is CASSLSSPHTGELFF. CDR3 sequence (DNA): TGTGCCAGCAGTTTATCGTCCCCCCACACCGGGGAGCTGTTTTTT.